The 12 T cell receptor beta chains reported below all come from one sample, sequenced in a study of regulatory T cells in long-lasting Graves disease. With iRepertoire HTBI primers and Arm-PCR of CDR3 regions, TCR beta libraries were built. MiXCR was run by TCRdb on the multiplex PCR reads, yielding one entry per CDR3 protein. The data hold about 420,000 distinct CDR3 sequences, with about a quarter observed a single time. Noted time point: persistent/refractory GD, antithyroid drugs over 5 years with positive TRAb. PBMC RNA was the source of the TCR library. Here the sequenced sample was peripheral blood mononuclear cells (PBMCs), taken when the disease was refractory, from a patient treated with antithyroid drugs. The receptors were gathered from a female donor with Graves disease.

This chain connects TRBV20-1 to TRBJ2-5, with D possibly being TRBD2 (5 bases). The germline V gene has CDR1 DFQATT and CDR2 SNEGSKA (reference sequence). V lost 3 bases to trimming and J lost 4 bases, with 12 bases between them. The CDR3 has 13 residues. In DNA form, the CDR3 reads TGCAGTGCTAGTGTACTAGGAGGAGAGACCCAGTACTTC. It is translated as CSASVLGGETQYF.

This clonotype was picked up a small number of times. The chain couples TRBV19 to TRBJ1-1, with D hard to call. In germline, CDR1 is LNHDA, CDR2 SQIVND (reference sequence). Trimming removed 5 bases from V and 0 bases from J, with 13 bases in between. The CDR3 covers 15 residues. In DNA form, the CDR3 reads TGTGCCAGTAGTTACGTTCCGGGGATGAACACTGAAGCTTTCTTT. Translated: CASSYVPGMNTEAFF.

The chain has TRBV4-2 and TRBJ2-7, with TRBD1 as a possible D gene (6 bases). The CDR3 is made up of 15 amino acids. Between the trimmed V and J ends, which lost 3 bases and 2 bases, there was a span of 14 bases. CDR1 and CDR2 (germline): LGHNA, YNFKEQ. CDR3 nucleotide sequence: TGTGCCAGCAGCCATCCGGGACAACAAACCTACGAGCAGTACTTC. It codes for CASSHPGQQTYEQYF.

Written as DNA, the CDR3 is TGTGCCAGCAGCCTACAGGGTGTAGCCTACGAGCAGTACTTC. Its translation: CASSLQGVAYEQYF. The chain combines TRBV12-3 or TRBV12-4 with TRBJ2-7; D might be TRBD1 (6 bases). V was clipped by 6 bases and J by 2 bases, with 14 bases between them. CDR3 length: 14 amino acids.

The table lists this clonotype with a few counts. The chain recombines TRBV5-1 with TRBJ2-4; TRBD2 aligns across 7 bases. After removal of 4 bases from V and 3 bases from J, the junction contained 10 bases not matched to a gene. The CDR3 length is 16 residues. The V gene's germline CDR1 is SGHRS and CDR2 YFSETQ. CDR3 sequence reads: CASSRDYGSNKNIQYF. CDR3 bases: TGCGCCAGCAGCCGGGACTACGGGTCTAACAAAAACATTCAGTACTTC. The whole variable domain, filled in from reference TRBV5-1 and TRBJ2-4, reads KAGVTQTPRYLIKTRGQQVTLSCSPISGHRSVSWYQQTPGQGLQFLFEYFSETQRNKGNFPGRFSGRQFSNSRSEMNVSTLELGDSALYLCASSRDYGSNKNIQYFGAGTRLSVL.

The chain employs TRBV28 and TRBJ2-2, with 11 bases identical to TRBD1. The CDR3 length is 17 residues. The V and J ends lost 5 bases and 5 bases, in that order; junction bases with no gene match: 10. Germline V gives CDR1 MDHEN, CDR2 SYDVKM. CDR3 amino acids: CASSAAGQGAWTGELFF. The CDR3 DNA reads as TGTGCCAGCAGTGCAGCTGGACAGGGGGCGTGGACCGGGGAGCTGTTTTTT.

The chain combines TRBV29-1 with TRBJ2-7, with D perhaps TRBD1 or TRBD2 (5 bases each). This CDR3 contains 13 residues. With 3 bases removed from V and 2 bases from J, the gap between germline ends came to 11 bases. Germline lookup yields CDR1 SQVTM and CDR2 ANQGSEA. CDR3 region: CSVDKGDPYEQYF. The CDR3 bases are TGCAGCGTTGACAAAGGGGACCCCTACGAGCAGTACTTC.

This clonotype was counted many times. The chain carries TRBV7-2 and TRBJ1-2; 7 positions match TRBD1. This CDR3 contains 15 residues. Looked up from germline, CDR1 is SGHTA and CDR2 is FQGNSA. Losses at the gene ends were 5 bases for V and 7 bases for J; bases not matched to a gene: 13. Here the CDR3 reads CASSVRQGAIGGYTF. CDR3 nucleotide sequence: TGTGCCAGCAGCGTCAGACAGGGCGCGATTGGTGGCTACACCTTC. Complete variable domain (other parts from reference TRBV7-2 and TRBJ1-2): GAGVSQSPSNKVTEKGKDVELRCDPISGHTALYWYRQSLGQGLEFLIYFQGNSAPDKSGLPSDRFSAERTGGSVSTLTIQRTQQEDSAVYLCASSVRQGAIGGYTFGSGTRLTVV.

This clonotype was found many times. V gene TRBV2 combines with J gene TRBJ2-5, with 9 nucleotides matching TRBD1. The V and J ends lost 5 bases and 4 bases, in that order; junction bases with no gene match: 8. Germline CDR1 reads SNHLY; CDR2 reads FYNNEI. This CDR3 contains 15 residues. Here the CDR3 reads CASSRGQGGGETQYF. CDR3 DNA sequence: TGTGCCAGCAGTCGGGGACAGGGAGGGGGAGAGACCCAGTACTTC.

As concerns this clonotype: A junction boundary mismatches the germline segment, possibly from a read error. CDR3 DNA sequence: TGTACCAGCAGTACCAACCCCGGGACCTCGGAAGGCTACACCTTC. The encoded protein is CTSSTNPGTSEGYTF. The chain employs TRBV2 and TRBJ1-2, with D maybe TRBD1 (5 bases). The length of the CDR3 is 15 residues. The germline gives CDR1 SNHLY, CDR2 FYNNEI.

This clonotype was seen many times. The rearrangement joins TRBV28 to TRBJ1-2, with D possibly matching TRBD1 (5 bases). The V gene's germline CDR1 is MDHEN and CDR2 SYDVKM. Trimming removed 6 bases from V and 8 bases from J, with 13 bases in between. This CDR3 contains 12 residues. The CDR3 DNA reads TGTGCCAGCAGCCCTGGGACTGCCGGCTACACCTTC. Translating gives CASSPGTAGYTF.

In its sample, this clonotype was seen many times. The chain links TRBV12-3 or TRBV12-4 to TRBJ2-7; D is ambiguous. Trimming pared 6 bases from V and 2 bases from J, leaving 8 bases between. This CDR3 is built from 12 residues. CDR3 protein: CASSLSAYEQYF. CDR3 bases: TGTGCCAGCAGCTTATCCGCCTACGAGCAGTACTTC.